This is a list of T cell receptor beta chains from one sample in a study of regulatory T cells in long-lasting Graves disease. From the multiplex PCR reads, TCRdb called clonotypes with MiXCR, one entry per CDR3 protein. The table includes about 660,000 distinct CDR3 sequences, 25% to 30% detected once. The material was peripheral blood mononuclear cells (PBMCs), obtained when the disease was refractory, from a patient treated with antithyroid drugs. These TCRs come from a female donor with Graves disease. The CDR3 runs from the conserved cysteine through the conserved F or W. The D gene is left open where the match is weak. Part of the rows lack a size; the others show once, few, many or a class for expanded clones.

>TRBV3-1|few|TRBD2|TRBJ2-7
TGTGCCAGCAGCCAATCCGCGGGAGACTACGAGCAGTACTTC
CASSQSAGDYEQYF
>TRBV29-1|.|.|TRBJ1-1
TGCAGCGGAACCGGGGGGCAAGCTTTCTTT
CSGTGGQAFF
>TRBV7-3|.|.|TRBJ1-1
TGTGCCAGCAGCCCTCACCCGAACGCTGAAGCTTTCTTT
CASSPHPNAEAFF
>TRBV19|few|TRBD2|TRBJ2-7
TGTGCCAGTAGTAGTGGGACTAGCGGGATCTACGAGCAGTACTTC
CASSSGTSGIYEQYF
>TRBV4-1|.|TRBD2|TRBJ2-7
TGCGCCAGCAGCCCAGAAGGACTAGCGGTTCCCGAGCAGTACTTC
CASSPEGLAVPEQYF
>TRBV11-2|few|.|TRBJ2-6
TGTGCCAGCAGCTTAGTTCTTTTTGGCTCTGGGGCCAACGTCCTGACTTTC
CASSLVLFGSGANVLTF
>TRBV27|many|.|TRBJ1-2
TGTGCCAGCAGTCCGGCCCGTAATTCAGTCTACACCTTC
CASSPARNSVYTF
>TRBV2|.|.|TRBJ2-7
TGTGCCAGCAGTGGGGACCGTCCTCGCTACGAGCAGTACTTC
CASSGDRPRYEQYF
>TRBV5-1|.|TRBD2|TRBJ2-2
TGCGTCAGCAGCTTGTTCGGACTAGCGGTACCCGGGGAGCTGTTTTTT
CVSSLFGLAVPGELFF
>TRBV5-6|.|.|TRBJ2-7
TGTGCCAGCGGCACCGGACACTCCTACGAGCAGTACTTC
CASGTGHSYEQYF
>TRBV6-1|few|TRBD1|TRBJ2-5
TGTGCCAGCAGTGAGACCCGGACAGGGAAAGAGACCCAGTACTTC
CASSETRTGKETQYF
>TRBV20-1|few|TRBD1|TRBJ1-6
TGCAGTGCTTCGACAGGGGGGGATTCACCCCTCCACTTT
CSASTGGDSPLHF
>TRBV12-3/TRBV12-4|once|TRBD1|TRBJ2-7
TGTGCCAGCAGCTCTAGGGACAGGGGCGGTTTAAGCGAGCAGTACTTC
CASSSRDRGGLSEQYF
>TRBV12-3/TRBV12-4|many|.|TRBJ1-2
TGTGCCAGCAGTTTCCCCGCCAGGACTAACTATGGCTACACCTTC
CASSFPARTNYGYTF
>TRBV2|few|.|TRBJ1-1
TGTGCCAGCAGTGTCTGGCAGACTAACACTGAAGCTTTCTTT
CASSVWQTNTEAFF
>TRBV28|many|.|TRBJ1-2
TGTGCCATGGGGGGGGGACCCCCCTATGGCTACACCTTC
CAMGGGPPYGYTF
>TRBV7-9|.|.|TRBJ2-5
TGTGCCAGCAGCTTAGTTGACAGGCACGGTATGGAGACCCAGTACTTC
CASSLVDRHGMETQYF